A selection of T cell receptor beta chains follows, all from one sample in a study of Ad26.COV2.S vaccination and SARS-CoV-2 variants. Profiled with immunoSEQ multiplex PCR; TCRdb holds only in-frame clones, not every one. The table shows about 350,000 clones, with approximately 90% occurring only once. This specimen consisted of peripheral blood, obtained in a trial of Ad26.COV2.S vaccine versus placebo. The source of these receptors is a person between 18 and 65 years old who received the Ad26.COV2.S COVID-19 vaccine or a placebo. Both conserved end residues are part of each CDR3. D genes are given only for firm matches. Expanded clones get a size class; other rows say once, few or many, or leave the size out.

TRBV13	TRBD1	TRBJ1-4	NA	CASSLGGTGATNEKLFF	TGTGCCAGCAGCTTAGGTGGGACAGGTGCAACTAATGAAAAACTGTTTTTT
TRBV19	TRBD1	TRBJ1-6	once	CASNPRTGFHSPLHF	TGTGCCAGTAACCCGAGGACAGGGTTTCATTCACCCCTCCACTTT
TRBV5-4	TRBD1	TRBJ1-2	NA	CASSSGQSYYGYTF	TGTGCCAGCAGCTCGGGACAGAGCTACTATGGCTACACCTTC
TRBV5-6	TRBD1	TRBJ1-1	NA	CASSRGQTEAFF	TGTGCCAGCAGCCGGGGACAGACTGAAGCTTTCTTT
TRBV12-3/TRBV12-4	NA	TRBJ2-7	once	CATGPPAEEQYF	TGTGCCACAGGGCCCCCCGCGGAAGAGCAGTACTTC
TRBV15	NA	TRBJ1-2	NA	CATSRGTEKNYGYTF	TGTGCCACCAGCAGAGGGACCGAGAAAAACTATGGCTACACCTTC
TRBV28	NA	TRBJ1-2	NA	CASSLQGGYGYTF	TGTGCCAGCAGTTTACAGGGAGGCTATGGCTACACCTTC
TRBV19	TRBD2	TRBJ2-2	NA	CASSIGAGDTGELFF	TGTGCCAGTAGTATCGGAGCGGGAGACACCGGGGAGCTGTTTTTT
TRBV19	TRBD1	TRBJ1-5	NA	CASRNNRGPQPQHF	TGTGCCAGTAGGAATAACAGGGGCCCTCAGCCCCAGCATTTT
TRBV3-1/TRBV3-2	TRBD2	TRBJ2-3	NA	CASSQDRGGRTDTQYF	TGTGCCAGCAGCCAAGATCGGGGCGGGAGAACAGATACGCAGTATTTT
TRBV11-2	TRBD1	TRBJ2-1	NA	CASSPRPRDRGTYNEQFF	TGTGCCAGCAGCCCCCGACCCAGGGACAGGGGAACCTACAATGAGCAGTTCTTC
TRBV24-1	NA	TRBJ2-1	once	CATSDLSGNSYNEQFF	TGTGCCACCAGTGATCTTAGCGGAAACTCCTACAATGAGCAGTTCTTC
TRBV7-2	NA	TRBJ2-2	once	CASSSLPGNTGELFF	TGTGCCAGCAGCTCCCTCCCCGGGAACACCGGGGAGCTGTTTTTT
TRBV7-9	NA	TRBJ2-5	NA	CASSSSTEETQYF	TGTGCCAGCAGCTCCTCGACAGAAGAGACCCAGTACTTC
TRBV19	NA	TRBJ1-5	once	CASSVGSGNQPQHF	TGTGCCAGTAGTGTCGGCTCGGGCAATCAGCCCCAGCATTTT
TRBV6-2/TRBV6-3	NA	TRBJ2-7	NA	CASSYVGMGFYEQYF	TGTGCCAGCAGTTACGTTGGGATGGGGTTTTACGAGCAGTACTTC
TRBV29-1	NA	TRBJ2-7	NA	CSVEVQGGPQYF	TGCAGCGTTGAAGTCCAGGGGGGACCCCAGTACTTC
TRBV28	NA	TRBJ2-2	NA	CASSYRVSGELFF	TGTGCCAGCAGTTACAGGGTCAGCGGGGAGCTGTTTTTT
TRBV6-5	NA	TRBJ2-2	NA	CASSPTGELFF	TGTGCCAGCAGTCCGACCGGGGAGCTGTTTTTT
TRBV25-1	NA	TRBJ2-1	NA	CASSGVDNEQFF	TGTGCCAGCAGTGGGGTTGACAATGAGCAGTTCTTC
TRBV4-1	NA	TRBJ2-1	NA	CASSPPGAGEQFF	TGCGCCAGCAGCCCGCCAGGGGCGGGTGAGCAGTTCTTC
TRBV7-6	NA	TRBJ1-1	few	CASMGRGTEAFF	TGTGCCAGCATGGGTAGGGGCACTGAAGCTTTCTTT
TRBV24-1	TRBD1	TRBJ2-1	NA	CATSAGTGAVSYNEQFF	TGTGCCACCAGTGCTGGGACAGGGGCAGTCTCCTACAATGAGCAGTTCTTC
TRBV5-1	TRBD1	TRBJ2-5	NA	CASSSDRGGETQYF	TGCGCCAGCAGCTCTGACAGGGGAGGAGAGACCCAGTACTTC
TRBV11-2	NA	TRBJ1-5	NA	CASSLGLGTNQPQHF	TGTGCCAGCAGCTTGGGACTTGGGACCAATCAGCCCCAGCATTTT
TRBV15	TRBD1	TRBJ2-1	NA	CATSRDQFRDSFKNEQFF	TGTGCCACCAGCAGAGACCAATTCCGGGACAGCTTCAAAAATGAGCAGTTCTTC
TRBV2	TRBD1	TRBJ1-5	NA	CASTRDRGFSNQPQHF	TGTGCCAGCACCCGGGACAGGGGCTTTAGCAATCAGCCCCAGCATTTT
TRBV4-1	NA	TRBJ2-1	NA	CASSQLALNEQFF	TGCGCCAGCAGCCAATTAGCACTCAATGAGCAGTTCTTC
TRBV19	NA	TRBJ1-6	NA	CASKGSYNSPLHF	TGTGCCAGTAAAGGCTCCTATAATTCACCCCTCCACTTT
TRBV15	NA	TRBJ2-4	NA	CATSRDVPDIQYF	TGTGCCACCAGCAGGGACGTCCCGGACATTCAGTACTTC
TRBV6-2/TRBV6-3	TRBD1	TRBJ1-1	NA	CASSSMGQGNTEAFF	TGTGCCAGCAGCTCAATGGGACAGGGGAACACTGAAGCTTTCTTT
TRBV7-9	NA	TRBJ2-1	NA	CASSLVMTPYEQFF	TGTGCCAGCAGCTTAGTTATGACACCCTATGAGCAGTTCTTC
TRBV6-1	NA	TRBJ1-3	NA	CASSEFTPVTTRGNTIYF	TGTGCCAGCAGTGAATTTACACCCGTTACCACTCGTGGAAACACCATATATTTT
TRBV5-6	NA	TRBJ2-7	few	CASSHRAGEQYF	TGTGCCAGCAGCCACAGGGCGGGGGAGCAGTACTTC
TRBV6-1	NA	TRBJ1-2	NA	CASSEAGNSYGYTF	TGTGCCAGCAGTGAAGCCGGCAACAGCTATGGCTACACCTTC
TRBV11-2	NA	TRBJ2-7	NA	CASSLIGASYEQYF	TGTGCCAGCAGCTTAATCGGGGCCTCCTACGAGCAGTACTTC
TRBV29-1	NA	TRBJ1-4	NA	CSVEEGEKLFF	TGCAGCGTTGAGGAGGGGGAAAAACTGTTTTTT
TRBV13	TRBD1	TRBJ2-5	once	CASSSRTGGETQYF	TGTGCCAGCAGCTCGAGGACAGGGGGAGAGACCCAGTACTTC
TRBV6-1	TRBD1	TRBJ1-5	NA	CASSERSTGGSNQPQHF	TGTGCCAGCAGTGAAAGGTCCACAGGGGGGAGCAATCAGCCCCAGCATTTT
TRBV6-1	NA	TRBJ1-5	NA	CASSGSHYEGAGQPQHF	TGTGCCAGCAGTGGTTCGCACTATGAAGGAGCTGGTCAGCCCCAGCATTTT
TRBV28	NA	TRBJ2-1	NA	CAISPGGDLYNEQFF	TGTGCCATCTCTCCAGGGGGGGACCTTTACAATGAGCAGTTCTTC
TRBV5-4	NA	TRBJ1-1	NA	CASSPDLRHTEAFF	TGTGCCAGCAGCCCGGACTTAAGGCACACTGAAGCTTTCTTT
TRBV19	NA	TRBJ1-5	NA	CASSIWTAGSRRQPQHF	TGTGCCAGTAGTATTTGGACAGCCGGGAGTCGGCGGCAGCCCCAGCATTTT
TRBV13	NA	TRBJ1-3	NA	CASSLQGNTIYF	TGTGCCAGCAGCTTACAGGGTAACACCATATATTTT
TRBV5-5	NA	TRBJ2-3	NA	CASSLASTDTQYF	TGTGCCAGCAGCTTAGCTAGCACAGATACGCAGTATTTT
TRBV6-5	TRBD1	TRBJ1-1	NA	CASTDRDLNTEAFF	TGTGCCAGCACAGACAGGGACTTGAACACTGAAGCTTTCTTT
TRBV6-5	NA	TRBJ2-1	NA	CASSLRQRHNEQFF	TGTGCCAGCAGTCTTAGGCAGAGGCACAATGAGCAGTTCTTC
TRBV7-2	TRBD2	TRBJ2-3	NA	CASSLGLAGQYF	TGTGCCAGCAGCTTGGGACTAGCGGGGCAGTATTTT